This T cell receptor beta chain was captured by sequencing in a study of T cells after yellow fever vaccination. The sample holds many counts of this clonotype. The CDR3 spans 16 residues. After removal of 6 bases from V and 0 bases from J, the junction contained 10 bases not matched to a gene. CDR1 is SGHTA and CDR2 is FQGNSA in the germline V gene. Points from the study as a whole: There was a possibility that FACS-sorted repertoires contained abundant clonotypes contaminating from the bulk population.

Conversion of TCR transcripts into cDNA relied on 5'RACE template switching, which added a universal primer site and UMIs. Using its own MiXCR run on the 5' RACE reads, TCRdb lists one record per CDR3 protein. The sample gives about 32,000 distinct CDR3 sequences, roughly a tenth of which show up once; 12% is in the top ten. This clonotype originated in a man in his late teens or twenties who received the YFV17D yellow fever vaccine. V and J are TRBV7-2 and TRBJ2-7; TRBD1 agrees at 8 bases. Sequenced here: PBMCs, either bulk or a sorted T-cell subset (CD4+, CD8+, memory, or dextramer-sorted; not recorded which), sampled roughly 14 days after the first yellow fever vaccination. In DNA form, the CDR3 reads TGTGCCAGCAGAAAAACAGGGGGTGGGAGCTCCTACGAGCAGTACTTC. Encoded protein: CASRKTGGGSSYEQYF.